This T cell receptor (beta chain) came from a study of T cells in Graves' hyperthyroidism and ophthalmopathy. Study as a whole: Specimen type is peripheral blood, collected at initial diagnosis prior to any treatment.

Regarding this clonotype: What it recognizes is unknown.

Uncontrolled infections, other autoimmune diseases, pregnancy or lactation led to exclusion of patients. RNA transcripts were the template for amplifying TCR beta CDR3 regions. RT-PCR in the first round (using the HTBI primer set) targeted the TCR CDR3. MiXCR, run by TCRdb on the multiplex PCR reads, gives a single entry per CDR3 protein. Among about 560,000 distinct CDR3 sequences, 14% were seen once, and the ten largest hold approximately 15%. The germline CDR1 and CDR2 sequences are WNHNN and SYGVQD (reference sequence). Germline trimming cut 4 bases from V and 8 bases from J; bases unmatched to any gene: 9. This CDR3 comprises 15 residues. General study findings and limits: Median prediction lead before ophthalmopathy onset was 6.5 to 7 months with the model.

This sequence originates from a woman in her forties with Graves' hyperthyroidism. The chain joins TRBV10-1 to TRBJ2-1; 9 bases are a match to TRBD2. The sample consisted of blood. Here the CDR3 reads CASSALAGARDEQFF. The CDR3 DNA follows: TGCGCCAGCAGTGCACTAGCGGGCGCAAGGGATGAGCAGTTCTTC.